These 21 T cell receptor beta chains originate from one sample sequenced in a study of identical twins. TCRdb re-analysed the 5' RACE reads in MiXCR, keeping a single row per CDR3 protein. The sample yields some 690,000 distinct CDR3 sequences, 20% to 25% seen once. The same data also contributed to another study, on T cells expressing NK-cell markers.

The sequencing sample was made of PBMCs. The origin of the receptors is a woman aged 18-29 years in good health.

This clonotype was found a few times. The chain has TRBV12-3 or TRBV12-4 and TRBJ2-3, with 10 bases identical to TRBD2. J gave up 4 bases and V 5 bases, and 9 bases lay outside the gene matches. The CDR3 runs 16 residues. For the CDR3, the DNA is TGTGCCAGCAGTCCACTTAGCGGGAGGCCGCCAGATACGCAGTATTTT. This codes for CASSPLSGRPPDTQYF.

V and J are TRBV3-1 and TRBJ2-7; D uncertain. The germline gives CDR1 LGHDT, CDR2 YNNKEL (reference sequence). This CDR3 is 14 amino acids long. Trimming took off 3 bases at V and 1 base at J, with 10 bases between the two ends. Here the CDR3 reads CASSHSPGSYEQYF. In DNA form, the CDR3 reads TGTGCCAGCAGCCATTCACCGGGTTCCTACGAGCAGTACTTC.

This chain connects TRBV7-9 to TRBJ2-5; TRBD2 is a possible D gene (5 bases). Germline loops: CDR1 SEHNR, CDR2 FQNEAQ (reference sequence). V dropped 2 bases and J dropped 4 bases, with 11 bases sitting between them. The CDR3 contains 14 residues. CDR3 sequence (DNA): TGTGCCAGCAGCTTATATGCTAGCCCAGAGACCCAGTACTTC. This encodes CASSLYASPETQYF.

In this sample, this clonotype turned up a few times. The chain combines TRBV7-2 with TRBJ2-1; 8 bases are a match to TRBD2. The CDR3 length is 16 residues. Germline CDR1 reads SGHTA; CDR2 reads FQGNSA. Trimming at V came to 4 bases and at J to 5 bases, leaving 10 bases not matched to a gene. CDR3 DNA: TGTGCCAGCAGCTCCCGGGGCGGGGGGAGCAACAATGAGCAGTTCTTC. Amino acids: CASSSRGGGSNNEQFF.

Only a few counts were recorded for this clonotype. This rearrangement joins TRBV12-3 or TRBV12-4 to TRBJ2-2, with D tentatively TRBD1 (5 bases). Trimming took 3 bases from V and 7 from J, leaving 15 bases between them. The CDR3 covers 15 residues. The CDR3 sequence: CASSFLAGSIGELFF. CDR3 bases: TGTGCCAGCAGTTTCCTGGCAGGGTCTATCGGGGAGCTGTTTTTT.

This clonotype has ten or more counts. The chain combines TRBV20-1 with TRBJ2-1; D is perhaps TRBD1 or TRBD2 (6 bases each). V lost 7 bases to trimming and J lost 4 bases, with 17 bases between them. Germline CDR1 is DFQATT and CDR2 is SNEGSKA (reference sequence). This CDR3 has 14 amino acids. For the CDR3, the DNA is TGCAGTGTGACTCGGGGGCCACTTTACAATGAGCAGTTCTTC. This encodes CSVTRGPLYNEQFF.

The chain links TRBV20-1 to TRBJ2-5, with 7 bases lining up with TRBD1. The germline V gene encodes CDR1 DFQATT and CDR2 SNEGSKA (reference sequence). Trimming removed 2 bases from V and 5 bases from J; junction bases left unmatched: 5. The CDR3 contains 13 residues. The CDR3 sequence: CSARPHRGETQYF. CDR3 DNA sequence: TGCAGTGCTAGACCCCACAGGGGCGAGACCCAGTACTTC.

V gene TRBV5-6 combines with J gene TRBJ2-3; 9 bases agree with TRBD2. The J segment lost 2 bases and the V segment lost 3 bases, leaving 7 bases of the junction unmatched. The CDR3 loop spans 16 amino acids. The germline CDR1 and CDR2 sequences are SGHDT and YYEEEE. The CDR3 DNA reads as TGTGCCAGCAGCTGGGGGACTAGCAGAGTCACAGATACGCAGTATTTT. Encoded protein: CASSWGTSRVTDTQYF.

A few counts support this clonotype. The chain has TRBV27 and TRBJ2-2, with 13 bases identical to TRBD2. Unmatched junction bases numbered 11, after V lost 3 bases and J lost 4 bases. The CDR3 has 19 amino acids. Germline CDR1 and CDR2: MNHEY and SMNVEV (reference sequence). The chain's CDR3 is CASSLGTSGDAGSTGELFF. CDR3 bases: TGTGCCAGCAGTTTGGGGACTAGCGGGGATGCCGGATCCACCGGGGAGCTGTTTTTT.

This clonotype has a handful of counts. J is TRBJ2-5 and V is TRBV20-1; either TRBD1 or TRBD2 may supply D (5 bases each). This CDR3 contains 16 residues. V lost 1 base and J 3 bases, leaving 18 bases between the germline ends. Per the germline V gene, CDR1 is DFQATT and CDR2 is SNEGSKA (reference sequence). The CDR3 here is CSARGVGGGGEETQYF. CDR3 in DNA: TGCAGTGCTAGAGGGGTTGGTGGGGGTGGTGAAGAGACCCAGTACTTC.

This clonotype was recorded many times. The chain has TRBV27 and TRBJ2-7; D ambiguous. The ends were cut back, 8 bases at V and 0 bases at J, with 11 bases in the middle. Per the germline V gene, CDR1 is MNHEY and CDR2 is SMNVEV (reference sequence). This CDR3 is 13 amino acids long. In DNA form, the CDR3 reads TGTGCCAGCCCTCTGACAAACTCCTACGAGCAGTACTTC. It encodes CASPLTNSYEQYF.

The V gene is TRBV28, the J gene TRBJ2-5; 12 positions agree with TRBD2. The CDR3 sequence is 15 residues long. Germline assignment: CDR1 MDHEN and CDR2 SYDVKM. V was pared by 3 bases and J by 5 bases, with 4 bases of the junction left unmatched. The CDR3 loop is CASSFMTSGSETQYF. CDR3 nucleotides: TGTGCCAGCAGTTTTATGACTAGCGGGAGTGAGACCCAGTACTTC.

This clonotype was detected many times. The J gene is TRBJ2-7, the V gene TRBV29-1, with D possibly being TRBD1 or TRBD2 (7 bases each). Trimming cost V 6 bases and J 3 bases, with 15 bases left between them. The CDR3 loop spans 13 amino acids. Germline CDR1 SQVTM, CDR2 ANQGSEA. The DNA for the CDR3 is TGCAGCGTCACCGGGGGGACAGACTACGAGCAGTACTTC. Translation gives CSVTGGTDYEQYF.

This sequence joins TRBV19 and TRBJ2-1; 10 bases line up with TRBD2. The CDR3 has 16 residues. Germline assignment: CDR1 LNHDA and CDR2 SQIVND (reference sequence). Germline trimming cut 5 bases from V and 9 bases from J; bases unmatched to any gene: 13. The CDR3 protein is CASSPRGAGGPSEQFF. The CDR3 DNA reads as TGTGCCAGTAGTCCGCGGGGAGCGGGGGGGCCTAGTGAGCAGTTCTTC. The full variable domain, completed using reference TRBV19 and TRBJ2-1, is DGGITQSPKYLFRKEGQNVTLSCEQNLNHDAMYWYRQDPGQGLRLIYYSQIVNDFQKGDIAEGYSVSREKKESFPLTVTSAQKNPTAFYLCASSPRGAGGPSEQFFGPGTRLTVL.

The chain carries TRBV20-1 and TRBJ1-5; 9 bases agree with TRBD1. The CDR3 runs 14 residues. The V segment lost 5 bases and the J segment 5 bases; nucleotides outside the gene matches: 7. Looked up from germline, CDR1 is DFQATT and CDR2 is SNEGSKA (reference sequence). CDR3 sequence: CSARKDRGDQPQHF. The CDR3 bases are TGCAGTGCTCGGAAGGACAGGGGTGATCAGCCCCAGCATTTT.

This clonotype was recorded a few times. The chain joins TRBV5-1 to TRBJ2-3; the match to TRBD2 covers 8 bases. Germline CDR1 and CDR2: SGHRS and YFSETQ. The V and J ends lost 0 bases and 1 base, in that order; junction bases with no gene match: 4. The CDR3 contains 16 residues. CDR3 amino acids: CASSLATREGTDTQYF. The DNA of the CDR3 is TGCGCCAGCAGCTTGGCCACGCGGGAGGGCACAGATACGCAGTATTTT. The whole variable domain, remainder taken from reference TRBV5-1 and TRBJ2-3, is KAGVTQTPRYLIKTRGQQVTLSCSPISGHRSVSWYQQTPGQGLQFLFEYFSETQRNKGNFPGRFSGRQFSNSRSEMNVSTLELGDSALYLCASSLATREGTDTQYFGPGTRLTVL.

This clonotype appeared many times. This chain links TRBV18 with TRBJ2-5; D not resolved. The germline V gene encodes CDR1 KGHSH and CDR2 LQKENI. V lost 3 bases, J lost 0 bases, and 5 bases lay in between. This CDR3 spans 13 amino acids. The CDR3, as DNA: TGTGCCAGCTCACCCCCGCACCAAGAGACCCAGTACTTC. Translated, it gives CASSPPHQETQYF.

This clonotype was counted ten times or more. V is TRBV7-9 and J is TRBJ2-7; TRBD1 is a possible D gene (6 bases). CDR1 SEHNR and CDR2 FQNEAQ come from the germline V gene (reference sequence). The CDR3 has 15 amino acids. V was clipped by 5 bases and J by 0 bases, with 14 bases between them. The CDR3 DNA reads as TGTGCCAGCAGCCCCAGGGGTGGCCCCTCCTACGAGCAGTACTTC. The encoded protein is CASSPRGGPSYEQYF.

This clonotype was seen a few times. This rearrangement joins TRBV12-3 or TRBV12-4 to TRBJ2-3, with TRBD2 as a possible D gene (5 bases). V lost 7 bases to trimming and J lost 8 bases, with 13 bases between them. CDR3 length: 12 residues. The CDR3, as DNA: TGTGCCAGCACCCTTGTTCGGGGTACGCAGTATTTT. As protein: CASTLVRGTQYF.

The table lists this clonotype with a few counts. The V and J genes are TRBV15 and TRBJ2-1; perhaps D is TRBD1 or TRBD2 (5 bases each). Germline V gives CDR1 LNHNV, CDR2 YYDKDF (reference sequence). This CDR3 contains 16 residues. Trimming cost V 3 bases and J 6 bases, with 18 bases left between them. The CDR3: CATSRVTTGTVNEQFF. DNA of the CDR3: TGTGCCACCAGCAGGGTGACCACCGGGACGGTCAATGAGCAGTTCTTC.

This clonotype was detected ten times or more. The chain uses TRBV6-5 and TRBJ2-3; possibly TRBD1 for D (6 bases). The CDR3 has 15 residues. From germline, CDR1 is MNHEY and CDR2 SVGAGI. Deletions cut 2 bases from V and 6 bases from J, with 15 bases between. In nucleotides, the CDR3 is TGTGCCAGCAGTTACGAAGGGACAAGGATTGATACGCAGTATTTT. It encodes CASSYEGTRIDTQYF.